Listed here are 14 T cell receptor beta chains from one sample, sequenced in a study of OX40 agonist ivuxolimab in advanced cancers. The method was immunoSEQ multiplex PCR; TCRdb's version includes in-frame clones alone and lacks a portion of them. The sample consists of tens of thousands of clones, 70% to 90% of them appearing once. Sequenced here: CD4+ or CD8+ T cells sorted from blood, sampled in a trial of the OX40 agonist ivuxolimab. The receptors here all came from an adult with an advanced solid tumor such as melanoma, head and neck, liver or kidney cancer.

This clone turned up a few times. The chain couples TRBV9 to TRBJ1-5; 9 bases agree with TRBD1. Germline CDR1 and CDR2: SGDLS and YYNGEE. CDR3 length: 13 residues. The V and J ends lost 4 bases and 5 bases, in that order; junction bases with no gene match: 1. The CDR3 loop reads CASSRTGDQPQHF. CDR3 sequence (DNA): TGTGCCAGCAGCCGGACAGGGGATCAGCCCCAGCATTTT. The full variable domain, with the rest looked up from reference TRBV9 and TRBJ1-5, is DSGVTQTPKHLITATGQRVTLRCSPRSGDLSVYWYQQSLDQGLQFLIQYYNGEERAKGNILERFSAQQFPDLHSELNLSSLELGDSALYFCASSRTGDQPQHFGDGTRLSIL.

The V and J genes are TRBV2 and TRBJ2-7, with TRBD1 identical over 7 bases. The V gene's germline CDR1 is SNHLY and CDR2 FYNNEI. This CDR3 is built from 14 residues. The V and J ends lost 4 bases and 7 bases, in that order; junction bases with no gene match: 10. The CDR3 region has the DNA TGTGCCAGCAGTGCCGGGACAGATCCGTGGGAGCAGTACTTC. This gives the protein CASSAGTDPWEQYF.

V usage is TRBV9 and J usage is TRBJ2-3; D is uncertain. Germline CDR1 is SGDLS and CDR2 is YYNGEE. Trimming left V 4 bases short and J 0 bases short, with 12 bases between. This CDR3 is built from 15 residues. CDR3 region: CASSRSTVSTDTQYF. The CDR3 DNA follows: TGTGCCAGCAGCCGGTCGACGGTTAGCACAGATACGCAGTATTTT.

This clone has just one count. Different DNA sequences within this sample yield the same CDR3. The gene calls are TRBV10-1 and TRBJ2-7; unclear D gene. The V end lost 3 bases, the J end lost 0 bases, and 12 bases lay between the germline ends. The CDR3 extends over 15 amino acids. Germline V gene lookup returns CDR1 WNHNN and CDR2 SYGVQD (reference sequence). The CDR3 nucleotides are TGCGCCAGCAGTGATGGACGATCAAGCTCCTACGAGCAGTACTTC. Residues: CASSDGRSSSYEQYF.

This clone was recorded once. The chain is built from TRBV6-1 and TRBJ2-5; D may correspond to TRBD1 or TRBD2 (5 bases each). The length of the CDR3 is 14 residues. V was trimmed by 8 bases and J by 5 bases, leaving 18 bases between them. Per germline, CDR1 MNHNS and CDR2 SASEGT. CDR3 amino acids: CASGGGQPRETQYF. The CDR3 DNA is TGTGCCAGCGGGGGTGGGCAGCCCAGGGAGACCCAGTACTTC.

This chain uses TRBV29-1 with TRBJ2-3; 12 bases fit TRBD1. Unmatched junction bases numbered 11, after V lost 1 base and J lost 12 bases. CDR1 is SQVTM, CDR2 ANQGSEA, per germline. This CDR3 comprises 15 residues. The CDR3 region has the DNA TGCAGCGTTGAAGCCGGGGGGACAGGGGGCCCTCTCCAGTATTTT. Its translation is CSVEAGGTGGPLQYF.

CDR3 sequence reads: CASSLAQTSGTEAFF. In nucleotides, the CDR3 is TGCGCCAGCAGCTTGGCCCAGACATCTGGGACTGAAGCTTTCTTT. The rearrangement uses TRBV5-1 and TRBJ1-1; D gene unclear. The length of the CDR3 is 15 residues. Germline V gives CDR1 SGHRS, CDR2 YFSETQ. V lost 0 bases and J 5 bases, leaving 14 bases between the germline ends.

The gene calls are TRBV5-5 and TRBJ2-2; maybe TRBD1 (6 bases). The CDR3 length is 18 residues. V gave up 5 bases and J gave up 3 bases, with 23 bases separating them. CDR1 and CDR2 from the germline V gene are SGHKS and YYEKEE (reference sequence). The CDR3 DNA reads TGTGCCAGCAGATTCGGGGTGCAGGGGAAGATGGACACCGGGGAGCTGTTTTTT. Amino acid sequence: CASRFGVQGKMDTGELFF.

The chain uses TRBV9 and TRBJ2-5; 10 bases line up with TRBD1. The CDR3 is 14 amino acids. Germline V gene data show CDR1 as SGDLS and CDR2 as YYNGEE. V gave up 4 bases and J gave up 1 base; unmatched junction bases: 1. DNA for the CDR3: TGTGCCAGCAGCCGGGACAGGGGCCAAGAGACCCAGTACTTC. Its translation is CASSRDRGQETQYF.

The chain links TRBV19 to TRBJ2-6, with D tentatively TRBD1 (6 bases). Trimming removed 6 bases at V and 0 bases at J, with 12 bases between. The CDR3 runs 16 residues. The germline V gene encodes CDR1 LNHDA and CDR2 SQIVND (reference sequence). The CDR3 spells CASRPIRGSGANVLTF. CDR3 DNA: TGTGCCAGTAGACCCATCAGGGGCTCTGGGGCCAACGTCCTGACTTTC.

The chain has TRBV20-1 and TRBJ1-1; the D is unclear. Trimming took 6 bases from V and 11 from J, leaving 7 bases between them. The CDR3 is 8 amino acids. The germline V gene encodes CDR1 DFQATT and CDR2 SNEGSKA (reference sequence). CDR3 coding DNA: TGCAGTGCCCCGGGCGCTTTCTTT. Its protein product is CSAPGAFF.

This clone was seen only once. J is TRBJ1-1 and V is TRBV27; maybe TRBD1 (6 bases). Germline V gene lookup returns CDR1 MNHEY and CDR2 SMNVEV (reference sequence). V lost 0 bases, J lost 1 base, and 12 bases lay in between. The CDR3 covers 16 residues. CDR3 sequence: CASSLSDRSPNTEAFF. The CDR3 DNA follows: TGTGCCAGCAGTTTATCCGACAGGTCCCCGAACACTGAAGCTTTCTTT.

The rearrangement links TRBV5-1 to TRBJ2-7; TRBD1 is a possible D gene (6 bases). Trimming took off 2 bases at V and 0 bases at J, with 12 bases between the two ends. The CDR3 is 15 amino acids. Germline loops: CDR1 SGHRS, CDR2 YFSETQ. The CDR3 here is CASSFRGGSSYEQYF. DNA of the CDR3: TGCGCCAGCAGCTTTCGAGGGGGAAGCTCCTACGAGCAGTACTTC.

The rearrangement links TRBV18 to TRBJ1-2; a weak D match, TRBD1 (6 bases). CDR3 length: 14 amino acids. The germline gives CDR1 KGHSH, CDR2 LQKENI. V was cut by 4 bases and J by 7 bases, with 16 bases left in between. The CDR3 DNA sequence: TGTGCCAGCTCACAGGTACTCCAGGGGAGTGGCTACACCTTC. Residues: CASSQVLQGSGYTF.